The 17 T cell receptor beta chains given below trace back to one sample, sequenced in a study of T-cell reconstitution after alpha-beta-depleted transplantation in children (TCRdb year 2016). Libraries were constructed by PCR. TCRdb shows the sequencer as Illumina HiSeq 2500. TCR library preparation used molecular barcoding, with unique molecular identifiers applied to normalize quantification of the TCRbeta repertoire. TCRdb trimmed the raw reads at Q25, called clones with MiXCR and kept productive beta chains. Identical CDR3 protein sequences are pooled into one entry, listed with their most common genes and DNA. For this sample the table gives nearly 550,000 distinct CDR3 sequences, of which approximately 20% were detected only once. 3% to 3.5% of the sample is taken by the ten largest. This specimen consisted of PBMCs from the stem cell graft donor, obtained from the stem cell graft. The receptor source for this set is a human donor who donated a stem cell graft to a child with acute lymphoblastic leukemia.

V gene TRBV12-3 or TRBV12-4 combines with J gene TRBJ1-4; TRBD1 is a possible D gene (6 bases). Trimming took 3 bases from V and 7 from J, leaving 12 bases between them. The CDR3 consists of 14 residues. DNA of the CDR3: TGTGCCAGCAGTTTTGCCACAGGGAGTGAAAAACTGTTTTTT. Amino acids: CASSFATGSEKLFF.

V gene TRBV12-3 or TRBV12-4 combines with J gene TRBJ1-1; D remains unclear. This CDR3 region has 16 residues. Trimming took off 3 bases at V and 0 bases at J, with 14 bases between the two ends. The CDR3 DNA is TGTGCCAGCAGTTTTTATCTGGGAGGGATGAACACTGAAGCTTTCTTT. It codes for CASSFYLGGMNTEAFF.

The V gene is TRBV20-1, the J gene TRBJ1-2; unclear D gene. The germline V gene encodes CDR1 DFQATT and CDR2 SNEGSKA (reference sequence). Trimming pared 3 bases from V and 6 bases from J, leaving 8 bases between. There are 11 residues in the CDR3. The chain's CDR3 is CSASSFDGYTF. DNA for the CDR3: TGCAGTGCTAGTTCTTTTGATGGCTACACCTTC.

This chain links TRBV5-4 with TRBJ1-2; D is unresolved. Germline CDR1 and CDR2: SGHNT and YYREEE (reference sequence). The CDR3 runs 15 residues. V dropped 2 bases and J dropped 4 bases, with 15 bases sitting between them. CDR3 protein: CASSFMTGGSYGYTF. CDR3 bases: TGTGCCAGCAGCTTCATGACCGGTGGTTCCTATGGCTACACCTTC.

The chain employs TRBV27 and TRBJ1-5, with TRBD1 matching over 8 bases. The CDR3 spans 16 residues. Germline loops: CDR1 MNHEY, CDR2 SMNVEV (reference sequence). The ends lost 2 bases at V and 3 bases at J; junction bases unmatched: 6. The CDR3 nucleotides read TGTGCCAGCAGTTTACTGTGGGGACAGGACAATCAGCCCCAGCATTTT. Translating it yields CASSLLWGQDNQPQHF.

The chain is built from TRBV11-2 and TRBJ2-7; no definite D call. The V gene lost 1 base and the J gene lost 2 bases, with 15 bases spanning the gap. CDR1 is SGHAT, CDR2 FQNNGV, per germline. The CDR3 contains 16 residues. The CDR3 is CASSLGFRSRPYEQYF. The CDR3, as DNA: TGTGCCAGCAGCTTAGGGTTTCGGTCGCGTCCCTACGAGCAGTACTTC.

The chain joins TRBV5-5 to TRBJ2-5; 9 bases match TRBD1. The V gene end was trimmed by 9 bases and the J gene end by 5 bases; junction bases not matched to a gene: 8. This CDR3 is built from 13 residues. The germline V gene encodes CDR1 SGHKS and CDR2 YYEKEE (reference sequence). In DNA, the CDR3 is TGTGCCACTCGGACAGGGGCGGGGGAGACCCAGTACTTC. Protein product: CATRTGAGETQYF.

This chain uses TRBV4-1 with TRBJ2-2, with D possibly called TRBD1 or TRBD2 (5 bases each). This CDR3 contains 19 residues. Germline V gene sequence: CDR1 MGHRA, CDR2 YSYEKL. Trimming took 0 bases from V and 0 from J, leaving 17 bases between them. The CDR3, as DNA: TGCGCCAGCAGCCAAGAAAGATTAGCGCAGGGTACGAACACCGGGGAGCTGTTTTTT. This sequence encodes CASSQERLAQGTNTGELFF.

This chain uses TRBV11-2 with TRBJ2-1; possibly TRBD1 or TRBD2 for D (5 bases each). Germline CDR1 and CDR2: SGHAT and FQNNGV. The CDR3 is made up of 16 amino acids. Deletions cut 1 base from V and 7 bases from J, with 17 bases between. CDR3 sequence: CASSLGPGPSGNEQFF. Here the CDR3 DNA reads TGTGCCAGCAGCTTAGGTCCGGGACCCTCAGGGAATGAGCAGTTCTTC.

The rearrangement links TRBV6-5 to TRBJ1-3; possibly TRBD1 for D (5 bases). With 7 bases removed from V and 3 bases from J, the gap between germline ends came to 7 bases. CDR1 MNHEY and CDR2 SVGAGI come from the germline V gene. The CDR3 covers 12 residues. The CDR3 is CASTQGGNTIYF. The CDR3 DNA sequence: TGTGCCAGCACGCAGGGTGGAAACACCATATATTTT.

This clonotype was detected ten times or more. CDR3 loop: CASSFMKGFIANSPLHF. CDR3 nucleotide sequence: TGTGCCAGCAGCTTCATGAAAGGGTTCATTGCCAATTCACCCCTCCACTTT. The rearrangement links TRBV13 to TRBJ1-6; no clear D gene. The CDR3 runs 17 residues. Trimming took off 3 bases at V and 7 bases at J, with 19 bases between the two ends. The germline gives CDR1 PRHDT, CDR2 FYEKMQ (reference sequence). Full variable domain (outside the CDR3, taken from reference TRBV13 and TRBJ1-6): AAGVIQSPRHLIKEKRETATLKCYPIPRHDTVYWYQQGPGQDPQFLISFYEKMQSDKGSIPDRFSAQQFSDYHSELNMSSLELGDSALYFCASSFMKGFIANSPLHFGNGTRLTVT.

The table lists this clonotype with many counts. This chain links TRBV4-1 with TRBJ1-1; no firm D call. CDR1 is MGHRA and CDR2 is YSYEKL in the germline V gene. The V and J ends lost 4 bases and 4 bases respectively, with 16 bases between them. The CDR3 length is 15 residues. The DNA of the CDR3 is TGCGCCAGCAGCCCCCCGCTTAAGGAGTTCACTGAAGCTTTCTTT. Protein: CASSPPLKEFTEAFF.

There are many counts of this clonotype. The rearrangement joins TRBV7-9 to TRBJ2-7; perhaps D is TRBD1 or TRBD2 (5 bases each). Between the trimmed V and J ends, which lost 1 base and 3 bases, there was a span of 10 bases. The CDR3 spans 14 residues. Germline loops: CDR1 SEHNR, CDR2 FQNEAQ (reference sequence). The CDR3 reads CASSLGGAGYEQYF. The CDR3 coding sequence is TGTGCCAGCAGCTTAGGAGGGGCCGGCTACGAGCAGTACTTC. The whole variable domain, remainder taken from reference TRBV7-9 and TRBJ2-7, is DTGVSQNPRHKITKRGQNVTFRCDPISEHNRLYWYRQTLGQGPEFLTYFQNEAQLEKSRLLSDRFSAERPKGSFSTLEIQRTEQGDSAMYLCASSLGGAGYEQYFGPGTRLTVT.

CDR3 amino acids: CASRGRAGGRTGELFF. For the CDR3, the DNA is TGTGCCAGCAGGGGACGAGCGGGAGGCCGGACCGGGGAGCTGTTTTTT. The chain joins TRBV6-1 to TRBJ2-2, with 9 nucleotides matching TRBD2. CDR3 length: 16 amino acids. V lost 6 bases, J lost 5 bases, and 10 bases stayed unmatched. Germline values: CDR1 MNHNS, CDR2 SASEGT.

The CDR3 here is CASLGSRVANTGELFF. In DNA form, the CDR3 reads TGTGCCAGCTTGGGGTCCCGGGTCGCGAACACCGGGGAGCTGTTTTTT. The chain links TRBV6-1 to TRBJ2-2; D uncertain. V gave up 8 bases and J gave up 0 bases, with 16 bases separating them. CDR1 MNHNS and CDR2 SASEGT come from the germline V gene. This CDR3 has 16 residues.

The chain couples TRBV5-1 to TRBJ1-2; no clear D gene. V lost 0 bases, J lost 8 bases, and 8 bases lay in between. Germline CDR1 reads SGHRS; CDR2 reads YFSETQ. The CDR3 contains 12 residues. CDR3 in DNA: TGCGCCAGCAGCTTGGAGCCTCGGGGCTACACCTTC. Its translation is CASSLEPRGYTF.

This clonotype occurred a few times. This chain connects TRBV6-2 or TRBV6-3 to TRBJ2-7, with D hard to call. V was clipped by 2 bases and J by 2 bases, with 4 bases between them. This CDR3 has 12 amino acids. The germline V gene has CDR1 MNHEY and CDR2 SVGEGT. The CDR3 coding sequence is TGTGCCAGCAGTTACCAACCCTACGAGCAGTACTTC. This sequence encodes CASSYQPYEQYF.